This T cell receptor (beta chain) stems from a study of cytomegalovirus exposure and HLA in healthy donors. General study results and limits: Later, an analysis found that common viral pathogens appeared to be linked with several of the most significant clusters. The authors later linked a missense DCLRE1C variant to TCR beta V- and J-gene trimming.

PCR was performed using 60 Vbeta and 13 Jbeta primers. Generated by immunoSEQ multiplex PCR, the TCRdb table keeps only in-frame clones and is missing some. The sample lists 150,000 or so clones, roughly 85% seen once, with roughly 1.3% in the top ten. CDR3 size: 12 residues. V gave up 3 bases and J gave up 6 bases; unmatched junction bases: 4. Looked up from germline, CDR1 is GTSNPN and CDR2 is SVGIG (reference sequence). Of note for this clone: Its target is not known.

Among the donors, all were healthy bone marrow donors. The receptor comes from a man under 40 in good health and CMV-seronegative. Sequencing was done on a sample of PBMCs. The chain uses TRBV30 and TRBJ2-7; 8 nucleotides align to TRBD1. In DNA form, the CDR3 reads TGTGCCTGGAGCGCCACAGGGGGCGAGCAGTACTTC. It specifies CAWSATGGEQYF.